This record covers a single TCR beta chain. Authors' processing steps: The authors estimated nucleated cell counts from reference gene primer amplification. Sequenced by immunoSEQ multiplex PCR; TCRdb stores in-frame clones only, minus some. D and trimming come from the DNA, and the V and J calls and clone size come from that table. The table lists about 160,000 clones, more than 75% of them singletons, with approximately 1% in the top ten. Trimming cost V 5 bases and J 4 bases, with 8 bases left between them. The CDR3 is 12 residues long. The sample belongs to a study of blood T cell repertoires in COVID-19. Study overall: Sites in the United States, Italy and Spain provided acute and convalescent COVID-19 samples. Sources were T cells, B-cell-depleted T cells, or PBMCs; the material itself was cDNA or gDNA.

The chain combines TRBV12-3 or TRBV12-4 with TRBJ2-5; D gene unclear. This receptor was taken from a man in his forties or fifties with acute or convalescent COVID-19. Sequences were obtained from peripheral blood. In DNA, the CDR3 is TGTGCCAGCAGTCCTCAACTAGAGACCCAGTACTTC. The encoded protein is CASSPQLETQYF.